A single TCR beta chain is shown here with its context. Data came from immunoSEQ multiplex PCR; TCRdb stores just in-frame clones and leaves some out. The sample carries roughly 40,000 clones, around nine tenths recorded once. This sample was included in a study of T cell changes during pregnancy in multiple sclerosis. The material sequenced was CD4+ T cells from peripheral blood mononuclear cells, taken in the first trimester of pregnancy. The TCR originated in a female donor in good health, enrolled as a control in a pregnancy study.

CDR3 coding DNA: TGTGCCAGCAGTTACTCTTCCAGGGGCGGTAATGGCTACACCTTC. It yields the protein CASSYSSRGGNGYTF. The chain couples TRBV6-5 to TRBJ1-2, with D possibly being TRBD1 (6 bases). Per germline, CDR1 MNHEY and CDR2 SVGAGI. The CDR3 is 15 residues long. The V and J ends lost 0 bases and 6 bases respectively, with 14 bases between them.